This paragraph covers one T cell receptor (beta chain) sequence. Its antigen is currently unknown. The CDR3 is 15 amino acids. The V end lost 0 bases, the J end lost 4 bases, and 12 bases lay between the germline ends. CDR1 MNHNY and CDR2 SVGAGI come from the germline V gene (reference sequence). This record comes from a study of shared clonotypes between healthy human individuals. Across the study: Aged between 18 and 49, the donors were a couple of women and three men. Study observations and caveats: Generally, estimated richness proved larger in naive subsets than it did in memory subsets.

The DNA input per sorted-subset replicate PCR was 200 ng, corresponding to some 27,000 T cell genomes. The assay was immunoSEQ multiplex PCR, and TCRdb's table has in-frame clones only and misses some. Of around 2.3 million clones in the sample, approximately 96% were seen once. The sequence was obtained from a man aged 18 to 29 in good health. The sequencing input was naive CD4+ T cells sorted from blood. Stated subset: CD45RA+ positively selected. The V gene is TRBV6-6, the J gene TRBJ1-1; maybe TRBD1 (6 bases). CDR3 amino acids: CASSYSRQGITEAFF. The CDR3 bases are TGTGCCAGCAGTTACTCGCGGCAGGGGATCACTGAAGCTTTCTTT.